Detailed here is one T cell receptor beta chain. Sample time point: blood 4 weeks post-SBRT, at nephrectomy. Treatment reported: 15 Gy SBRT to primary tumor, nephrectomy 4 weeks later. The patient's renal cell carcinoma had clear cell pathology. The sample comes from a study of radiation and T cells in renal cell carcinoma. The table came from immunoSEQ multiplex PCR; TCRdb's copy has only in-frame clones and leaves some out. Of around 64,000 clones detected, over 60% appear once; the ten largest clones hold more than 6.5%. Trimming removed 1 base from V and 4 bases from J, with 5 bases in between. From germline, CDR1 is SGDLS and CDR2 YYNGEE. This CDR3 spans 13 amino acids.

The TCR originated in a man aged 55 to 70 with renal cell carcinoma. This chain connects TRBV9 to TRBJ2-2, with D perhaps matching TRBD1 (5 bases). The source material was blood, sampled from a patient whose treatment included radiotherapy and nephrectomy. The CDR3, as DNA: TGTGCCAGCAGCGTAAGGGGCACCGGGGAGCTGTTTTTT. This encodes CASSVRGTGELFF. The whole variable domain, filled in from reference TRBV9 and TRBJ2-2, reads DSGVTQTPKHLITATGQRVTLRCSPRSGDLSVYWYQQSLDQGLQFLIQYYNGEERAKGNILERFSAQQFPDLHSELNLSSLELGDSALYFCASSVRGTGELFFGEGSRLTVL.